This is a list of T cell receptor beta chains from one sample in a study of post-analysis software for immune sequencing data. Each CDR3 protein gets one entry after TCRdb re-called the PCR reads with MiXCR. This table has hundreds of thousands of distinct CDR3 sequences, approximately 33% appearing once. Material: blood. The receptors derive from a girl aged 10 to 17 with multiple sclerosis. Both conserved end residues are part of each CDR3.

CDR3 protein: CSAQGQNTDTQYF
V gene: TRBV29-1
J gene: TRBJ2-3

CDR3 protein: CASSLSGLDGYTF
V gene: TRBV12-3/TRBV12-4
J gene: TRBJ1-2

CDR3 protein: CASSPGTGYQPQHF
V gene: TRBV28
J gene: TRBJ1-5

CDR3 protein: CASSTTSGGYNEQFF
V gene: TRBV18
J gene: TRBJ2-1

CDR3 protein: CASGLTFGAVRGAHEQFF
V gene: TRBV12-5
J gene: TRBJ2-1

CDR3 protein: CATSDPPGGSQHF
V gene: TRBV24-1
J gene: TRBJ1-5

CDR3 protein: CASSQVGRGKSYGYTF
V gene: TRBV4-1
J gene: TRBJ1-2

CDR3 protein: CASSEGRWVGYGYTF
V gene: TRBV6-1
J gene: TRBJ1-2

CDR3 protein: CAISESRTGRRVNNYGYTF
V gene: TRBV10-3
J gene: TRBJ1-2

CDR3 protein: CASNRGRRSSYNEQFF
V gene: TRBV19
J gene: TRBJ2-1